This T cell receptor beta chain was identified during a study of cytomegalovirus exposure and HLA in healthy donors. The assay was immunoSEQ multiplex PCR, and TCRdb's table has in-frame clones only and misses some. Of roughly 65,000 clones listed, 90% to 95% are singletons. The V gene's germline CDR1 is SGHVS and CDR2 FNYEAQ. The CDR3 covers 14 residues. V trimming: 7 bases; J trimming: 1 base; junction bases outside the gene matches: 6. Turning to this clone: Its antigen is not identified.

General study points: The authors listed some 150 TCR beta chains as cytomegalovirus-associated. Through in vitro validation, a few CMV-associated chains were shown to be specific for CMV antigens.

Material: PBMCs. This clonotype originated in a man aged 18 to 29 in good health and CMV-seropositive. This chain connects TRBV7-6 to TRBJ1-1; 7 bases agree with TRBD1. The CDR3 DNA reads TGTGCCAGCACCCTCGGACAGGAGAACACTGAAGCTTTCTTT. It specifies CASTLGQENTEAFF.